Listed here is a single T cell receptor (beta chain). The record originates from a study of beta chain features in type 1 diabetes. CDR3 length equals 14 residues. Germline V gene lookup returns CDR1 LNHDA and CDR2 SQIVND (reference sequence). V dropped 3 bases and J dropped 1 base, with 9 bases sitting between them. Every isolated RNA sample was fully reverse transcribed, so sequencing captured expressed TCRB transcripts. Produced via immunoSEQ multiplex PCR; TCRdb's table is partial and in-frame only. The data show around 200,000 clones, less than 15% seen once. The receptor was isolated from a woman aged 18-29 years in good health. The chain links TRBV19 to TRBJ1-1; D perhaps matches TRBD1 (5 bases). Specimen: central memory CD4+ T cells from blood. The DNA for the CDR3 is TGTGCCAGTAGTATTGGCGACAGGAACACTGAAGCTTTCTTT. Its translation is CASSIGDRNTEAFF.